The 12 T cell receptor beta chains listed next were all sequenced from one sample in a study of T-cell memory formation after mild COVID-19. Each CDR3 protein is one row after TCRdb ran MiXCR on the 5' RACE reads. The table includes hundreds of thousands of distinct CDR3 sequences, approximately 25% detected once. Sequenced material: PBMCs or a T cell subset sorted from them (not recorded which). Receptor source: an adult woman who had mild COVID-19 (a few samples of this study predate the infection). Cell type and time point are not known.

This rearrangement joins TRBV20-1 to TRBJ1-5, with a tentative D call TRBD1 (5 bases). This CDR3 region has 14 residues. V gave up 6 bases and J gave up 3 bases, with 15 bases separating them. The germline V gene has CDR1 DFQATT and CDR2 SNEGSKA (reference sequence). CDR3 protein: CSAGPHTTNQPQHF. The CDR3 coding sequence is TGCAGTGCGGGACCCCATACCACCAATCAGCCCCAGCATTTT.

The chain has TRBV5-4 and TRBJ2-3; 7 nucleotides agree with TRBD2. The CDR3 is made up of 16 amino acids. CDR1 SGHNT and CDR2 YYREEE come from the germline V gene (reference sequence). J was trimmed by 3 bases and V by 4 bases; bases with no gene match: 11. CDR3 DNA: TGTGCCAGCAGCGGGGGGGGTAGCGGAAAAACAGATACGCAGTATTTT. Its translation: CASSGGGSGKTDTQYF.

This clonotype was seen many times. This sequence joins TRBV5-1 and TRBJ1-5, with D hard to call. The length of the CDR3 is 13 residues. The V gene lost 0 bases and the J gene lost 4 bases, with 5 bases spanning the gap. Per the germline V gene, CDR1 is SGHRS and CDR2 is YFSETQ. CDR3 sequence: CASSLGENQPQHF. CDR3 DNA: TGCGCCAGCAGCTTGGGGGAGAATCAGCCCCAGCATTTT.

The V call is TRBV6-5, the J call TRBJ1-3; D ambiguous. The CDR3 totals 15 residues. The germline gives CDR1 MNHEY, CDR2 SVGAGI. V lost 3 bases and J 2 bases, leaving 11 bases between the germline ends. The CDR3 DNA reads as TGTGCCAGCAGTTATGCGGGGTTCACTGGAAACACCATATATTTT. Its translation is CASSYAGFTGNTIYF.

J is TRBJ2-2 and V is TRBV18; D gene uncertain. The germline CDR1 and CDR2 sequences are KGHSH and LQKENI. Trimming left V 8 bases short and J 5 bases short, with 12 bases between. CDR3 length: 13 amino acids. In DNA form, the CDR3 reads TGTGCCAGCCGCACGCCTGGGACCGGGGAGCTGTTTTTT. It translates to CASRTPGTGELFF.

In DNA form, the CDR3 reads TGTGCCAGCAGCTTAAGGGCCCGGGGAGATGACTATGGCTACACCTTC. Protein product: CASSLRARGDDYGYTF. The rearrangement joins TRBV7-3 to TRBJ1-2; no reliable D call. The CDR3 has 16 residues. Trimming stripped 1 base from V and 3 bases from J, with 15 bases between. The germline V gene encodes CDR1 SGHTA and CDR2 FQGTGA.

V and J are TRBV7-2 and TRBJ1-1; D is undetermined. Looked up from germline, CDR1 is SGHTA and CDR2 is FQGNSA. V shed 5 bases and J shed 1 base, with 11 bases lying between them. CDR3 length: 14 amino acids. The CDR3 sequence: CASSTRSRNTEAFF. DNA of the CDR3: TGTGCCAGCAGCACCCGGAGCAGGAACACTGAAGCTTTCTTT.

The chain employs TRBV12-3 or TRBV12-4 and TRBJ1-4, with 7 nucleotides matching TRBD1. The CDR3 loop spans 14 amino acids. Losses at the gene ends were 7 bases for V and 0 bases for J; bases not matched to a gene: 2. The CDR3: CASTQGATNEKLFF. CDR3 in DNA: TGTGCCAGCACCCAGGGGGCAACTAATGAAAAACTGTTTTTT.

The chain recombines TRBV11-2 with TRBJ1-1, with D possibly matching TRBD1 (6 bases). From germline, CDR1 is SGHAT and CDR2 FQNNGV. This CDR3 has 14 amino acids. V was shortened by 3 bases and J by 4 bases, with 12 bases between the two germline ends. The CDR3 DNA reads as TGTGCCAGCAGCTTTACAGGGAGGGGCACTGAAGCTTTCTTT. Translated, it gives CASSFTGRGTEAFF. Full variable domain (rest looked up from reference TRBV11-2 and TRBJ1-1): EAGVAQSPRYKIIEKRQSVAFWCNPISGHATLYWYQQILGQGPKLLIQFQNNGVVDDSQLPKDRFSAERLKGVDSTLKIQPAKLEDSAVYLCASSFTGRGTEAFFGQGTRLTVV.

V usage is TRBV5-1 and J usage is TRBJ2-3; unclear D gene. The germline CDR1 and CDR2 sequences are SGHRS and YFSETQ. Trimming cost V 0 bases and J 0 bases, with 5 bases left between them. The CDR3 spans 14 residues. The CDR3 is CASSLGKSTDTQYF. CDR3 nucleotide sequence: TGCGCCAGCAGCTTGGGTAAGAGCACAGATACGCAGTATTTT.

This clonotype was seen ten or more times. The DNA of the CDR3 is TGTGCCAGCGCGGCGGGGATGACAGATACGCAGTATTTT. It codes for CASAAGMTDTQYF. The chain employs TRBV5-4 and TRBJ2-3; D might be TRBD2 (6 bases). V was cut by 7 bases and J by 3 bases, with 12 bases left in between. The germline CDR1 and CDR2 sequences are SGHNT and YYREEE (reference sequence). This CDR3 is built from 13 residues.

This chain links TRBV20-1 with TRBJ2-7, with D uncertain. The germline CDR1 and CDR2 sequences are DFQATT and SNEGSKA (reference sequence). The V end lost 0 bases, the J end lost 6 bases, and 15 bases lay between the germline ends. This CDR3 contains 14 residues. The chain's CDR3 is CSARDPGPRVEQYF. CDR3 DNA sequence: TGCAGTGCTAGAGACCCAGGCCCCCGGGTCGAGCAGTACTTC.